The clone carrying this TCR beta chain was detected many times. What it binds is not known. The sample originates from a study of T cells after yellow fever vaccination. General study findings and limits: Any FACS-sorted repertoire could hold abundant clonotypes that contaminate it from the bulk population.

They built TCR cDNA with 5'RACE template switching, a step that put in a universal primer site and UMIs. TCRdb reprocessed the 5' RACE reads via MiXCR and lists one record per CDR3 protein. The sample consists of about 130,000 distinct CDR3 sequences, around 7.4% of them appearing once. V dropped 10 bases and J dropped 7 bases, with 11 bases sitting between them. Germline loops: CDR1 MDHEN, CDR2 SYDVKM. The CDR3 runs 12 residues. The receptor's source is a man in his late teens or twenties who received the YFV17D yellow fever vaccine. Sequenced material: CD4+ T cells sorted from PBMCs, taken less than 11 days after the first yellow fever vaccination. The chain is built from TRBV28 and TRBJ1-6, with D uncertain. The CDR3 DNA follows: TGTGCCATTAATACGGGCAATTCACCCCTCCACTTT. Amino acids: CAINTGNSPLHF.